This T cell receptor (beta chain) came from a study of T cell changes during pregnancy in multiple sclerosis. This clone was found once. The germline V gene encodes CDR1 SGHTA and CDR2 FQGNSA. Germline trimming cut 6 bases from V and 6 bases from J; bases unmatched to any gene: 12. CDR3 length: 17 amino acids. Libraries were prepared by immunoSEQ multiplex PCR; TCRdb keeps only in-frame clonotypes and omits some of them. The data show about 42,000 clones, 84% seen once. The TCR sequence derives from a female donor with multiple sclerosis, enrolled in a pregnancy study. The specimen was CD4+ T cells from peripheral blood mononuclear cells, collected before pregnancy. The chain links TRBV7-2 to TRBJ2-1, with 12 bases identical to TRBD2. The CDR3 protein is CASSSALAGGTGNEQFF. The CDR3 DNA is TGTGCCAGCAGTAGTGCGCTAGCGGGGGGGACTGGCAATGAGCAGTTCTTC.